A single sample gave rise to the 28 T cell receptor beta chains below, sequenced in a study of shared clonotypes between healthy human individuals. In the naive CD8 group, cells lacked CD45RO and were positively selected for CCR7, so terminally differentiated effector memory CD45RA+ cells were left out. The repertoire was sequenced with immunoSEQ multiplex PCR; TCRdb's copy has only in-frame clones and lacks some. The data show about 680,000 clones, with under 95% seen just once and approximately 24% held by the top ten. Specimen: naive CD8+ T cells sorted from blood. The receptors originated from a man aged 30-40 years in good health.

The rearrangement uses TRBV27 and TRBJ2-3, with 10 bases aligning to TRBD2. Germline CDR1 reads MNHEY; CDR2 reads SMNVEV (reference sequence). This CDR3 is 15 amino acids long. V lost 3 bases and J lost 4; bases outside the gene matches: 4. CDR3 in amino acids: CASSLLAGVSDTQYF. The CDR3 DNA reads as TGTGCCAGCAGTTTGCTAGCGGGAGTGTCAGATACGCAGTATTTT.

This chain connects TRBV27 to TRBJ2-5; D perhaps matches TRBD1 (5 bases). The germline V and J ends were trimmed by 5 bases and 3 bases, with 13 bases remaining between them. Germline V CDR1 and CDR2: MNHEY, SMNVEV (reference sequence). This CDR3 has 14 amino acids. This CDR3 reads CASSPLDKEETQYF. The CDR3 nucleotides are TGTGCCAGCAGTCCACTGGACAAAGAAGAGACCCAGTACTTC.

V gene TRBV28 combines with J gene TRBJ2-3; D ambiguous. In germline, CDR1 is MDHEN, CDR2 SYDVKM. Trimming stripped 8 bases from V and 4 bases from J, with 13 bases between. The CDR3 consists of 13 residues. Written as DNA, the CDR3 is TGTGCCAGCGGTTCTCGGCTAGCAGATACGCAGTATTTT. Its translation: CASGSRLADTQYF.

V gene TRBV2 combines with J gene TRBJ1-1; 8 positions match TRBD1. V was pared by 9 bases and J by 1 base, with 7 bases of the junction left unmatched. The germline V gene has CDR1 SNHLY and CDR2 FYNNEI. The CDR3 has 14 residues. The DNA for the CDR3 is TGTGCCAGATCGACAGGGGCCTCGAACACTGAAGCTTTCTTT. It encodes CARSTGASNTEAFF.

The gene calls are TRBV27 and TRBJ2-1; tentatively, D is TRBD1 (6 bases). The ends were cut back, 4 bases at V and 5 bases at J, with 12 bases in the middle. The CDR3 length is 14 residues. Germline assignment: CDR1 MNHEY and CDR2 SMNVEV (reference sequence). CDR3 coding DNA: TGTGCCAGCAGTTCTCATACAGGGAACAATGAGCAGTTCTTC. This translates into CASSSHTGNNEQFF.

The rearrangement joins TRBV11-2 to TRBJ2-5; no definite D call. The CDR3 consists of 16 residues. Per germline, CDR1 SGHAT and CDR2 FQNNGV. Between the trimmed V and J ends, which lost 4 bases and 1 base, there was a span of 16 bases. CDR3 protein: CASSSTIGRTQETQYF. In DNA form, the CDR3 reads TGTGCCAGCAGCTCGACCATCGGACGGACCCAAGAGACCCAGTACTTC.

This chain connects TRBV4-1 to TRBJ2-7; 8 positions agree with TRBD2. The CDR3 sequence is 15 residues long. Germline CDR1 is MGHRA and CDR2 is YSYEKL. V trimming: 0 bases; J trimming: 5 bases; junction bases outside the gene matches: 6. CDR3 loop: CASSQDSSGSNEQYF. CDR3 DNA sequence: TGCGCCAGCAGCCAAGATTCAAGCGGGAGCAACGAGCAGTACTTC.

V gene TRBV27 combines with J gene TRBJ1-5; 7 bases fit TRBD1. The germline V gene encodes CDR1 MNHEY and CDR2 SMNVEV (reference sequence). The CDR3 has 15 amino acids. The V gene end was trimmed by 7 bases and the J gene end by 2 bases; junction bases not matched to a gene: 8. The CDR3, as DNA: TGTGCCAGCACCCCGGCAGGGGGGGGCAATCAGCCCCAGCATTTT. Its protein product is CASTPAGGGNQPQHF.

This chain joins TRBV5-4 and TRBJ2-7; possible D gene TRBD2, 5 bases. The CDR3 loop spans 14 amino acids. Germline CDR1 and CDR2: SGHNT and YYREEE (reference sequence). V lost 4 bases, J lost 1 base, and 12 bases lay in between. CDR3 protein: CASSPTGISYEQYF. The CDR3 bases are TGTGCCAGCAGCCCCACCGGGATATCCTACGAGCAGTACTTC.

This clone is a singleton in its sample. J is TRBJ2-2 and V is TRBV7-2; 10 nucleotides match TRBD2. Germline V gene lookup returns CDR1 SGHTA and CDR2 FQGNSA. The CDR3 covers 12 residues. This CDR3 is CGLAGFTGELFF. CDR3 coding DNA: TGTGGACTAGCGGGCTTCACCGGGGAGCTGTTTTTT.

The chain recombines TRBV7-9 with TRBJ2-7; no clear D. Between the trimmed V and J ends, which lost 4 bases and 3 bases, there was a span of 7 bases. This CDR3 has 12 amino acids. Per the germline V gene, CDR1 is SEHNR and CDR2 is FQNEAQ (reference sequence). CDR3 DNA sequence: TGTGCCAGCAGCTATGACTTCTACGAGCAGTACTTC. Its translation is CASSYDFYEQYF. The variable domain in full, completed from reference TRBV7-9 and TRBJ2-7, reads DTGVSQNPRHKITKRGQNVTFRCDPISEHNRLYWYRQTLGQGPEFLTYFQNEAQLEKSRLLSDRFSAERPKGSFSTLEIQRTEQGDSAMYLCASSYDFYEQYFGPGTRLTVT.

The chain carries TRBV7-2 and TRBJ1-5, with D maybe TRBD1 (5 bases). V was pared by 5 bases and J by 6 bases, with 17 bases between. In germline, CDR1 is SGHTA, CDR2 FQGNSA. The CDR3 has 15 residues. As DNA, the CDR3 is TGTGCCAGCAGCCCGTTCCCGACAGAACCTCAGCCCCAGCATTTT. This gives the protein CASSPFPTEPQPQHF.

This chain links TRBV18 with TRBJ1-2; D not resolved. Germline CDR1 reads KGHSH; CDR2 reads LQKENI. V shed 3 bases and J shed 2 bases, with 19 bases lying between them. This CDR3 is built from 17 residues. CDR3 DNA sequence: TGTGCCAGCTCACCCGGAACTGTCGACCTAAAGAACTATGGCTACACCTTC. Its protein product is CASSPGTVDLKNYGYTF.

The chain carries TRBV5-4 and TRBJ2-1; 8 bases match TRBD2. J lost 9 bases, V lost 4 bases, and 3 bases had no gene match. The germline CDR1 and CDR2 sequences are SGHNT and YYREEE (reference sequence). The CDR3 is 12 amino acids. This CDR3 reads CASSLTSVEQFF. CDR3 coding DNA: TGTGCCAGCAGCCTGACTAGCGTTGAGCAGTTCTTC.

V and J are TRBV15 and TRBJ2-7; 8 nucleotides match TRBD2. Trimming cost V 4 bases and J 5 bases; bases outside gene matches: 7. The CDR3 totals 14 residues. Germline V gives CDR1 LNHNV, CDR2 YYDKDF (reference sequence). CDR3 region: CATSTGLDAHEQYF. The DNA for the CDR3 is TGTGCCACCAGCACGGGACTAGACGCACACGAGCAGTACTTC.

In the case of this clone: The sample carries other DNA sequences with the same CDR3. CDR3 in amino acids: CASSDRGSYEQYF. CDR3 nucleotides: TGTGCCAGCAGCGACAGGGGGAGCTACGAGCAGTACTTC. This sequence joins TRBV7-9 and TRBJ2-7; 9 bases line up with TRBD1. Germline V gene sequence: CDR1 SEHNR, CDR2 FQNEAQ (reference sequence). The CDR3 loop spans 13 amino acids. V was clipped by 5 bases and J by 3 bases; unmatched bases: 2.

The V gene is TRBV27, the J gene TRBJ2-1, with D unclear. V lost 0 bases, J lost 0 bases, and 15 bases lay in between. This CDR3 contains 18 residues. In germline, CDR1 is MNHEY, CDR2 SMNVEV (reference sequence). CDR3 in amino acids: CASSLSHLYRSSYNEQFF. CDR3 bases: TGTGCCAGCAGTTTATCCCACCTCTATCGGAGCTCCTACAATGAGCAGTTCTTC.

The chain employs TRBV25-1 and TRBJ2-5; D not certain. Between the trimmed V and J ends, which lost 3 bases and 7 bases, there was a span of 12 bases. Looked up from germline, CDR1 is MGHDK and CDR2 is SYGVNS. The CDR3 is made up of 13 amino acids. The CDR3 here is CASSDPSLRTQYF. In DNA, the CDR3 is TGTGCCAGCAGTGATCCAAGCCTGAGGACCCAGTACTTC.

The chain couples TRBV19 to TRBJ2-3; D call uncertain. Between the trimmed V and J ends, which lost 3 bases and 2 bases, there was a span of 3 bases. Germline loops: CDR1 LNHDA, CDR2 SQIVND (reference sequence). The CDR3 is 12 residues long. CDR3 nucleotide sequence: TGTGCCAGTAGTATCTACACAGATACGCAGTATTTT. Translating gives CASSIYTDTQYF.

CDR3 coding DNA: TGCAGCGCGAGGACAGGCCAAGAGACCCAGTACTTC. As protein: CSARTGQETQYF. The chain couples TRBV29-1 to TRBJ2-5, with 7 bases that match TRBD1. Per germline, CDR1 SQVTM and CDR2 ANQGSEA. Germline trimming cut 7 bases from V and 1 base from J; bases unmatched to any gene: 3. The length of the CDR3 is 12 residues. The entire variable domain, with the rest obtained from reference TRBV29-1 and TRBJ2-5, is as follows: SAVISQKPSRDICQRGTSLTIQCQVDSQVTMMFWYRQQPGQSLTLIATANQGSEATYESGFVIDKFPISRPNLTFSTLTVSNMSPEDSSIYLCSARTGQETQYFGPGTRLLVL.

V usage is TRBV14 and J usage is TRBJ2-3; perhaps TRBD1 as D (6 bases). CDR1 SGHDN and CDR2 FVKESK come from the germline V gene. Trimming removed 2 bases at V and 2 bases at J, with 14 bases between. This CDR3 comprises 16 residues. The CDR3 sequence: CASSQTSGEYTDTQYF. The CDR3 nucleotides read TGTGCCAGCAGCCAAACATCAGGGGAATACACAGATACGCAGTATTTT.

V is TRBV11-2 and J is TRBJ2-7; TRBD1 aligns across 7 bases. V was clipped by 5 bases and J by 2 bases; unmatched bases: 9. CDR1 and CDR2 from the germline V gene are SGHAT and FQNNGV. The CDR3 runs 15 residues. CDR3 nucleotides: TGTGCCAGCAGCACGGTGGACAGGCCAACCTACGAGCAGTACTTC. Amino acids: CASSTVDRPTYEQYF.

The chain combines TRBV9 with TRBJ2-1; 11 nucleotides match TRBD2. Trimming removed 4 bases from V and 5 bases from J; junction bases left unmatched: 8. Germline V gene data show CDR1 as SGDLS and CDR2 as YYNGEE. CDR3 length: 16 residues. The CDR3: CASSTKLAGANNEQFF. CDR3 bases: TGTGCCAGCAGCACTAAACTAGCGGGAGCGAACAATGAGCAGTTCTTC. The full variable domain, completed using reference TRBV9 and TRBJ2-1, is DSGVTQTPKHLITATGQRVTLRCSPRSGDLSVYWYQQSLDQGLQFLIQYYNGEERAKGNILERFSAQQFPDLHSELNLSSLELGDSALYFCASSTKLAGANNEQFFGPGTRLTVL.

This clone was seen only once. This chain uses TRBV5-1 with TRBJ1-2, with D tentatively TRBD1 (5 bases). Looked up from germline, CDR1 is SGHRS and CDR2 is YFSETQ. There are 13 residues in the CDR3. Between the trimmed V and J ends, which lost 5 bases and 3 bases, there was a span of 11 bases. DNA for the CDR3: TGCGCCAGCAGTTTGTCCAGGGACTATGGCTACACCTTC. Protein sequence: CASSLSRDYGYTF.

This clone was seen only once. V and J are TRBV21-1 and TRBJ1-1. TRBV21-1 is assigned pseudogene status. The CDR3 runs 16 residues. The CDR3 region has the DNA TGTGCCAGCAGCAATTTTCCAGGGAGTATGAACACTGAAGCTTTCTTT. The encoded protein is CASSNFPGSMNTEAFF.

The V and J genes are TRBV6-5 and TRBJ2-7, with 9 bases lining up with TRBD2. The CDR3 covers 14 residues. The germline gives CDR1 MNHEY, CDR2 SVGAGI. V shed 2 bases, J shed 2 bases, and the junction held 1 base outside the gene matches. CDR3 sequence reads: CASSYAGGAYEQYF. The CDR3 DNA follows: TGTGCCAGCAGTTACGCGGGAGGGGCCTACGAGCAGTACTTC.

This chain uses TRBV6-5 with TRBJ2-1, with 9 bases identical to TRBD1. The CDR3 contains 13 residues. V shed 6 bases, J shed 8 bases, and the junction held 5 bases outside the gene matches. CDR1 and CDR2 (germline): MNHEY, SVGAGI. The CDR3 DNA follows: TGTGCCAGCAGCCGGACAGGGGTATATGAGCAGTTCTTC. It is translated as CASSRTGVYEQFF.

The V gene is TRBV6-7, the J gene TRBJ1-3; 8 bases are a match to TRBD1. TRBV6-7 is treated as an ORF (open reading frame) with a function not yet certain. V lost 6 bases, J lost 4 bases, and 5 bases stayed unmatched. This CDR3 comprises 14 residues. CDR3 DNA sequence: TGTGCCAGCAGATACAGGGGGTTCGGAAACACCATATATTTT. This sequence encodes CASRYRGFGNTIYF.